A single sample gave rise to the 16 T cell receptor beta chains below, sequenced in a study of T cells in Graves' hyperthyroidism and ophthalmopathy. From RNA transcripts, TCR beta CDR3 regions were amplified. Using the HTBI primer set, a first-round RT-PCR was run on the TCR CDR3. TCRdb re-called the multiplex PCR reads through MiXCR, storing one row per CDR3 protein. The profile shows about 640,000 distinct CDR3 sequences, roughly 20% of them singletons. Sequencing used blood. The source of these receptors is a man under 40 with Graves' ophthalmopathy.

In this sample, this clonotype turned up many times. The V and J genes are TRBV5-1 and TRBJ1-1; D might be TRBD1 (5 bases). V lost 4 bases and J lost 6, with 19 bases in between. This CDR3 comprises 15 residues. Germline assignment: CDR1 SGHRS and CDR2 YFSETQ. The CDR3 DNA reads TGCGCCAGCAGCGATAGGACAAGCGAGCCTCCTGAAGCTTTCTTT. Translating gives CASSDRTSEPPEAFF.

There are many counts of this clonotype. The CDR3 loop reads CSARDLLGGNNSPLHF. The CDR3 nucleotides are TGCAGTGCTAGAGACCTCCTGGGAGGAAATAATTCACCCCTCCACTTT. The V gene is TRBV20-1, the J gene TRBJ1-6; D unresolved. V lost 0 bases, J lost 5 bases, and 14 bases lay in between. The CDR3 runs 16 residues. The V gene's germline CDR1 is DFQATT and CDR2 SNEGSKA (reference sequence).

This clonotype was seen ten or more times. For the CDR3, the DNA is TGTGCCAGCAGCTTAAAGGAACTAGGCTCTGGCTACACCTTC. Translating gives CASSLKELGSGYTF. This chain links TRBV7-2 with TRBJ1-2; D unresolved. CDR1 is SGHTA, CDR2 FQGNSA, per germline. This CDR3 is built from 14 residues. V dropped 2 bases and J dropped 7 bases, with 14 bases sitting between them.

Many counts were recorded for this clonotype. The gene calls are TRBV18 and TRBJ2-2, with D tentatively TRBD1 (7 bases). V shed 3 bases and J shed 2 bases, with 13 bases lying between them. The CDR3 runs to 16 residues. The germline CDR1 and CDR2 sequences are KGHSH and LQKENI. CDR3 DNA: TGTGCCAGCTCACCGGCGGGACAGAGAAACACCGGGGAGCTGTTTTTT. This translates into CASSPAGQRNTGELFF.

The chain combines TRBV30 with TRBJ2-7; 8 positions match TRBD2. With 0 bases clipped from V and 10 bases from J, the junction kept 8 bases outside the gene matches. The germline gives CDR1 GTSNPN, CDR2 SVGIG (reference sequence). The CDR3 length is 13 residues. CDR3 residues: CAWSVSREGEQYF. CDR3 coding DNA: TGTGCCTGGAGTGTATCCCGGGAGGGGGAACAGTACTTC.

The chain has TRBV20-1 and TRBJ2-7, with D maybe TRBD2 (6 bases). Germline lookup yields CDR1 DFQATT and CDR2 SNEGSKA (reference sequence). Trimming took 4 bases from V and 3 from J, leaving 28 bases between them. The CDR3 extends over 18 amino acids. CDR3 coding DNA: TGCAGTGCTACCCCATCTCTCCCAGACCCTAGCGAGGTCTACGAGCAGTACTTC. Translated: CSATPSLPDPSEVYEQYF.

This chain uses TRBV5-1 with TRBJ2-3; the D gene is possibly TRBD1 (6 bases). Trimming removed 3 bases from V and 2 bases from J, with 28 bases in between. Per germline, CDR1 SGHRS and CDR2 YFSETQ. CDR3 length equals 20 residues. The CDR3 bases are TGCGCCAGCAGCTACCGAGGACTCATTTCGGGACAACCAAACACAGATACGCAGTATTTT. It encodes CASSYRGLISGQPNTDTQYF.

The genes are TRBV5-1 and TRBJ2-7; 10 nucleotides agree with TRBD1. The CDR3 runs 16 residues. CDR1 is SGHRS and CDR2 is YFSETQ in the germline V gene. Losses at the gene ends were 4 bases for V and 0 bases for J; bases not matched to a gene: 7. This chain's CDR3 is CASSPGTGAASYEQYF. The CDR3 region has the DNA TGCGCCAGCAGCCCAGGGACAGGGGCCGCCTCCTACGAGCAGTACTTC.

The chain employs TRBV6-2 or TRBV6-3 and TRBJ2-1; 8 nucleotides line up with TRBD2. CDR3 size: 13 residues. The junction had 6 bases not matched to a gene; V was cut back by 7 bases and J by 7 bases. Germline V CDR1 and CDR2: MNHEY, SVGEGT. CDR3 region: CASTPGGANEQFF. CDR3 nucleotide sequence: TGTGCCAGCACACCCGGGGGGGCTAATGAGCAGTTCTTC.

The V and J genes are TRBV10-2 and TRBJ2-2; maybe TRBD1 (6 bases). There are 15 residues in the CDR3. Trimming removed 4 bases at V and 1 base at J, with 10 bases between. The germline CDR1 and CDR2 sequences are WSHSY and SAAADI. CDR3 region: CASSGTGLNTGELFF. CDR3 coding DNA: TGCGCCAGCAGTGGAACAGGGCTGAACACCGGGGAGCTGTTTTTT.

The rearrangement joins TRBV7-6 to TRBJ1-1; TRBD1 matches at 8 bases. Trimming removed 5 bases from V and 5 bases from J; junction bases left unmatched: 10. The CDR3 has 15 residues. Germline V gene sequence: CDR1 SGHVS, CDR2 FNYEAQ. The CDR3 nucleotides are TGTGCCAGCAGCGCGGACAGGGCAGGAAGGACTGAAGCTTTCTTT. Its protein product is CASSADRAGRTEAFF.

Worth noting for this clonotype: At one end the junction does not follow the germline gene, possibly because of a read error. The chain links TRBV7-9 to TRBJ2-5; D may be TRBD2 (5 bases). CDR1 SEHNR and CDR2 FQNEAQ come from the germline V gene (reference sequence). This CDR3 is built from 14 residues. The CDR3 reads CASSLRGIQETPYF. DNA of the CDR3: TGTGCCAGCAGCTTACGGGGAATCCAAGAGACCCCGTACTTC. The complete variable domain, with remaining parts taken from reference TRBV7-9 and TRBJ2-5, reads DTGVSQNPRHKITKRGQNVTFRCDPISEHNRLYWYRQTLGQGPEFLTYFQNEAQLEKSRLLSDRFSAERPKGSFSTLEIQRTEQGDSAMYLCASSLRGIQETPYFGPGTRLLVL.

This clonotype was seen a few times. The chain is built from TRBV2 and TRBJ2-6, with TRBD1 matching 8 bases. CDR1 SNHLY and CDR2 FYNNEI come from the germline V gene. CDR3 length: 15 residues. The junction had 4 bases not matched to a gene; V was cut back by 8 bases and J by 1 base. CDR3 sequence reads: CASGQGLSGANVLTF. The CDR3 DNA is TGTGCCAGCGGACAGGGCCTATCTGGGGCCAACGTCCTGACTTTC.

This clonotype was seen repeatedly, ten times or more. The chain uses TRBV12-3 or TRBV12-4 and TRBJ2-3; D is possibly TRBD2 (6 bases). The CDR3 has 15 amino acids. Trimming took 8 bases from V and 5 from J, leaving 20 bases between them. The CDR3: CASATGVVYQDTQYF. The DNA of the CDR3 is TGTGCCAGCGCAACGGGAGTGGTGTACCAAGATACGCAGTATTTT.

This rearrangement joins TRBV14 to TRBJ2-1, with TRBD2 matching over 8 bases. CDR3 length: 18 amino acids. The junction had 10 bases not matched to a gene; V was cut back by 1 base and J by 2 bases. In germline, CDR1 is SGHDN, CDR2 FVKESK. The CDR3 region is CASSQGSTGGPPYNEQFF. CDR3 in DNA: TGTGCCAGCAGCCAAGGTTCAACGGGAGGGCCACCCTACAATGAGCAGTTCTTC.

This clonotype has ten or more counts. This chain uses TRBV2 with TRBJ2-1; 8 bases are shared with TRBD2. This CDR3 contains 14 residues. The germline CDR1 and CDR2 sequences are SNHLY and FYNNEI. The V and J ends lost 5 bases and 10 bases, in that order; junction bases with no gene match: 10. CDR3 in amino acids: CASSSSSGPGEQFF. CDR3 bases: TGTGCCAGCAGTTCCTCTAGCGGGCCGGGAGAGCAGTTCTTC. The complete variable domain, with remaining parts taken from reference TRBV2 and TRBJ2-1, reads EPEVTQTPSHQVTQMGQEVILRCVPISNHLYFYWYRQILGQKVEFLVSFYNNEISEKSEIFDDQFSVERPDGSNFTLKIRSTKLEDSAMYFCASSSSSGPGEQFFGPGTRLTVL.